The entry below describes one T cell receptor beta chain. This sample stems from a study of shared clonotypes between healthy human individuals. The V and J ends lost 6 bases and 9 bases respectively, with 12 bases between them. Germline assignment: CDR1 LNHNV and CDR2 YYDKDF (reference sequence). The CDR3 has 12 residues. Repertoires were generated with immunoSEQ multiplex PCR, while TCRdb's copy carries only in-frame clones and drops some. The sample has hundreds of thousands of clones; around four fifths are singletons. This sequence was found in a woman aged 25 to 39 in good health. The source material was memory CD4+ T cells sorted from blood. The sample's subset: CD45RA-negative fraction. The genes are TRBV15 and TRBJ2-1; the D gene is possibly TRBD2 (5 bases). In DNA, the CDR3 is TGTGCCACCAGTGAGAGGGTTACTGAGCAGTTCTTC. It is translated as CATSERVTEQFF. The full variable domain, its missing parts supplied by reference TRBV15 and TRBJ2-1, is DAMVIQNPRYQVTQFGKPVTLSCSQTLNHNVMYWYQQKSSQAPKLLFHYYDKDFNNEADTPDNFQSRRPNTSFCFLDIRSPGLGDTAMYLCATSERVTEQFFGPGTRLTVL.